This entry lists 30 T cell receptor beta chains sequenced from one sample in a study of molecular identifiers for immune sequencing clone quantification. TCRdb recomputed calls from the PCR reads with MiXCR, one row per CDR3 protein. The sample has more than 70,000 distinct CDR3 sequences; around 23% are singletons. Sequences were obtained from naive CD8+ T cells from blood, with Jurkat cell RNA spiked in. Subset: FACS-sorted CD8+CD4-CCR7+CD45RA+ naive T cells. Receptors were obtained from a human donor in good health. Some libraries in this study had Jurkat cell RNA spiked in.

This clonotype was counted at least ten times. The rearrangement links TRBV12-3 or TRBV12-4 to TRBJ2-7; D ambiguous. V was pared by 6 bases and J by 3 bases, with 9 bases between. This CDR3 is built from 12 residues. CDR3 amino acids: CASSPILYEQYF. The CDR3 coding sequence is TGTGCCAGCAGCCCGATCCTCTACGAGCAGTACTTC.

This clonotype occurred a few times. The chain carries TRBV19 and TRBJ1-2, with D tentatively TRBD1 (5 bases). CDR1 is LNHDA and CDR2 is SQIVND in the germline V gene (reference sequence). With 5 bases removed from V and 2 bases from J, the gap between germline ends came to 12 bases. This CDR3 is built from 14 residues. This chain's CDR3 is CASSSMDTNYGYTF. As DNA, the CDR3 is TGTGCCAGTAGTTCAATGGACACGAACTATGGCTACACCTTC.

This clonotype appeared a few times. This sequence joins TRBV27 and TRBJ1-5; D perhaps matches TRBD1 (5 bases). The CDR3 length is 13 residues. Germline V gene lookup returns CDR1 MNHEY and CDR2 SMNVEV (reference sequence). V lost 3 bases and J lost 7, with 10 bases in between. CDR3 DNA: TGTGCCAGCAGTTTCCGGGGCCGGCAGCCCCAGCATTTT. It specifies CASSFRGRQPQHF.

This clonotype was observed at least ten times. J is TRBJ1-1 and V is TRBV6-5; TRBD1 aligns across 7 bases. This CDR3 has 14 amino acids. The V and J ends lost 2 bases and 1 base, in that order; junction bases with no gene match: 1. Germline CDR1 and CDR2: MNHEY and SVGAGI. CDR3 nucleotides: TGTGCCAGCAGTTACCGGACAGGGAACACTGAAGCTTTCTTT. As protein: CASSYRTGNTEAFF.

Comment on this clonotype: A read error is possible here, since a much larger clone lies one base away. The chain couples TRBV4-2 to TRBJ2-7; D is perhaps TRBD1 or TRBD2 (5 bases each). There are 17 residues in the CDR3. Germline values: CDR1 LGHNA, CDR2 YNFKEQ. The V end lost 0 bases, the J end lost 6 bases, and 21 bases lay between the germline ends. The DNA for the CDR3 is TGTGCCAGCAGCCAAGATCATCCCCCGGACGGGACCTCCGAGCAGTACTTC. This codes for CASSQDHPPDGTSEQYF.

This clonotype was counted between two and nine times. The chain uses TRBV25-1 and TRBJ2-5; TRBD2 agrees at 12 bases. Trimming cost V 3 bases and J 4 bases; bases outside gene matches: 3. This CDR3 contains 15 residues. The germline V gene encodes CDR1 MGHDK and CDR2 SYGVNS. The CDR3 spells CASSEGTSGLETQYF. DNA of the CDR3: TGTGCCAGCAGTGAGGGGACTAGCGGGTTAGAGACCCAGTACTTC.

This clonotype was seen only a few times. V usage is TRBV18 and J usage is TRBJ2-1, with 11 bases that match TRBD2. Germline CDR1 KGHSH, CDR2 LQKENI. Trimming at V came to 3 bases and at J to 4 bases, leaving 2 bases not matched to a gene. This CDR3 is built from 15 residues. CDR3 nucleotide sequence: TGTGCCAGCTCACCTACTAGCGGGGGTTACAATGAGCAGTTCTTC. It yields the protein CASSPTSGGYNEQFF.

This clonotype was counted many times. The chain joins TRBV4-3 to TRBJ1-1; D unresolved. Germline CDR1 is LGHNA and CDR2 is YSLEER. The CDR3 runs to 20 residues. Between the trimmed V and J ends, which lost 0 bases and 1 base, there was a span of 24 bases. CDR3 nucleotides: TGCGCCAGCAGCCAAGATTTTCCCCTCATAGGTCCACAAAGGAACACTGAAGCTTTCTTT. Its translation is CASSQDFPLIGPQRNTEAFF.

The chain uses TRBV13 and TRBJ2-3; the match to TRBD2 covers 14 bases. V shed 0 bases and J 0 bases; nucleotides not matched to a gene: 14. Germline loops: CDR1 PRHDT, CDR2 FYEKMQ (reference sequence). This CDR3 has 22 amino acids. In DNA, the CDR3 is TGTGCCAGCAGCTTAGGCGAAGGGGGACTAGCGGGGGTCCGATCTAGCACAGATACGCAGTATTTT. Its protein is CASSLGEGGLAGVRSSTDTQYF.

In the case of this clonotype: A much more abundant neighbour one base away suggests this may be a read error. The chain has TRBV7-9 and TRBJ2-4; no firm D call. Germline V CDR1 and CDR2: SEHNR, FQNEAQ (reference sequence). Trimming shortened V by 5 bases and J by 6 bases, and 14 bases separated the two germline ends. The CDR3 has 14 amino acids. In DNA form, the CDR3 reads TGTGCCAGCAGCCCACCCCGTAAATCAAACATTCAGTACTTC. This translates into CASSPPRKSNIQYF.

This clonotype was counted many times. V usage is TRBV13 and J usage is TRBJ2-3; D possibly corresponds to TRBD2 (6 bases). Trimming stripped 8 bases from V and 4 bases from J, with 19 bases between. The CDR3 has 15 amino acids. CDR1 is PRHDT, CDR2 FYEKMQ, per germline (reference sequence). This chain's CDR3 is CASVGRSIAADTQYF. The DNA for the CDR3 is TGTGCCAGCGTGGGCAGGTCGATAGCGGCAGATACGCAGTATTTT.

CDR3 bases: TGTGCCAGCAGTGATACAACCGGGGAGCTGTTTTTT. This sequence encodes CASSDTTGELFF. The gene calls are TRBV6-4 and TRBJ2-2; D call uncertain. Trimming left V 3 bases short and J 5 bases short, with 4 bases between. Per germline, CDR1 MRHNA and CDR2 SNTAGT. The CDR3 has 12 amino acids.

This clonotype occurred many times. The rearrangement joins TRBV7-9 to TRBJ2-3; TRBD1 agrees at 7 bases. Germline CDR1 reads SEHNR; CDR2 reads FQNEAQ (reference sequence). The CDR3 length is 19 residues. V lost 4 bases, J lost 3 bases, and 19 bases stayed unmatched. The CDR3 protein is CASSSKTGLAIQPTDTQYF. CDR3 in DNA: TGTGCCAGCAGCTCAAAGACAGGGTTGGCAATCCAACCTACAGATACGCAGTATTTT.

Ten or more counts support this clonotype. The V call is TRBV24-1, the J call TRBJ2-3, with D uncertain. CDR3 length equals 13 residues. Germline values: CDR1 KGHDR, CDR2 SFDVKD. V lost 5 bases and J lost 0, with 5 bases in between. The CDR3 protein is CATSARSTDTQYF. CDR3 bases: TGTGCCACCAGTGCGCGCAGCACAGATACGCAGTATTTT.

This clonotype was picked up many times. The chain recombines TRBV5-1 with TRBJ2-5; possibly TRBD2 for D (7 bases). The CDR3 covers 14 residues. Germline V gene data show CDR1 as SGHRS and CDR2 as YFSETQ. The ends were cut back, 7 bases at V and 5 bases at J, with 18 bases in the middle. The CDR3 region is CASFAGASGETQYF. The DNA for the CDR3 is TGCGCCAGCTTCGCGGGGGCCTCGGGGGAGACCCAGTACTTC.

This clonotype was counted at least ten times. The chain combines TRBV7-9 with TRBJ1-1; no firm D call. V lost 4 bases, J lost 1 base, and 7 bases lay in between. The germline gives CDR1 SEHNR, CDR2 FQNEAQ (reference sequence). This CDR3 is 13 amino acids long. CDR3 in amino acids: CASSSDGNTEAFF. DNA of the CDR3: TGTGCCAGCAGCTCCGACGGGAACACTGAAGCTTTCTTT.

The table lists this clonotype with many counts. The rearrangement joins TRBV7-3 to TRBJ1-4; 9 bases are shared with TRBD1. This CDR3 is built from 14 residues. The trim removed 5 bases at V and 6 bases at J, leaving 4 bases unmatched. Per the germline V gene, CDR1 is SGHTA and CDR2 is FQGTGA. The CDR3 region has the DNA TGTGCCAGCAGCGCAACAGGGGGCGATGAAAAACTGTTTTTT. Residues: CASSATGGDEKLFF.

The chain recombines TRBV6-6 with TRBJ2-7; D might be TRBD1 or TRBD2, each matching 5 bases. Trimming shortened V by 2 bases and J by 5 bases, and 13 bases separated the two germline ends. The length of the CDR3 is 14 residues. Germline V gives CDR1 MNHNY, CDR2 SVGAGI (reference sequence). Here the CDR3 reads CASSYGDGGHEQYF. CDR3 nucleotides: TGTGCCAGCAGTTACGGGGACGGAGGCCACGAGCAGTACTTC.

This clonotype has at least ten counts. V is TRBV5-4 and J is TRBJ2-3; a weak D match, TRBD2 (6 bases). The CDR3 contains 16 residues. From germline, CDR1 is SGHNT and CDR2 YYREEE (reference sequence). Trimming took off 0 bases at V and 4 bases at J, with 15 bases between the two ends. In DNA form, the CDR3 reads TGTGCCAGCAGCTTGGACTCGACTAGACCCGCAGATACGCAGTATTTT. Translation: CASSLDSTRPADTQYF.

This clonotype was seen at least ten times. In DNA form, the CDR3 reads TGTGCCAGCAGCCCCCACGGGGGGCCTGAAAAACTGTTTTTT. It is translated as CASSPHGGPEKLFF. The V gene is TRBV7-6, the J gene TRBJ1-4; the D gene is possibly TRBD1 (6 bases). This CDR3 is 14 amino acids long. Germline lookup yields CDR1 SGHVS and CDR2 FNYEAQ. V was cut by 5 bases and J by 7 bases, with 14 bases left in between.

This clonotype came up many times. V and J are TRBV29-1 and TRBJ1-2; no clear D gene. The ends were cut back, 2 bases at V and 13 bases at J, with 14 bases in the middle. The CDR3 is 11 amino acids. Germline assignment: CDR1 SQVTM and CDR2 ANQGSEA. This CDR3 is CSVEIHTRLTF. The DNA for the CDR3 is TGCAGCGTTGAAATTCACACCCGTCTCACCTTC.

This clonotype showed up many times. The chain uses TRBV28 and TRBJ1-5; D is possibly TRBD1 (6 bases). Per germline, CDR1 MDHEN and CDR2 SYDVKM. CDR3 length: 12 residues. The CDR3 region has the DNA TGTGGTTGGGGGGCAAGCAATCAGCCCCAGCATTTT. This translates into CGWGASNQPQHF.

This clonotype was recorded at least ten times. This chain links TRBV7-6 with TRBJ2-1; D may match TRBD1 or TRBD2 (6 bases each). Per the germline V gene, CDR1 is SGHVS and CDR2 is FNYEAQ. V was clipped by 5 bases and J by 5 bases, with 19 bases between them. The CDR3 loop spans 16 amino acids. In nucleotides, the CDR3 is TGTGCCAGCAGCCTAATGGGGGGCGCGATTCACAATGAGCAGTTCTTC. It specifies CASSLMGGAIHNEQFF.

This clonotype was recorded many times. V gene TRBV5-4 combines with J gene TRBJ2-5; D gene unclear. Germline V CDR1 and CDR2: SGHNT, YYREEE (reference sequence). Trimming removed 4 bases at V and 3 bases at J, with 10 bases between. CDR3 length equals 13 residues. Here the CDR3 DNA reads TGTGCCAGCAGCCCCACCGAGGAAGAGACCCAGTACTTC. It translates to CASSPTEEETQYF.

Ten or more counts support this clonotype. This chain uses TRBV5-6 with TRBJ1-5; D is uncertain. The germline gives CDR1 SGHDT, CDR2 YYEEEE. Trimming pared 3 bases from V and 3 bases from J, leaving 10 bases between. The CDR3 contains 14 residues. The CDR3 DNA reads as TGTGCCAGCAGCTCCTTCACCCACAATCAGCCCCAGCATTTT. This codes for CASSSFTHNQPQHF.

This clonotype was recorded at least ten times. This chain links TRBV5-1 with TRBJ1-5, with a possible D match to TRBD1 (6 bases). CDR1 SGHRS and CDR2 YFSETQ come from the germline V gene. CDR3 size: 18 residues. Trimming took 3 bases from V and 0 from J, leaving 19 bases between them. CDR3 amino acids: CASSYRATGQVSNQPQHF. The CDR3 DNA is TGCGCCAGCAGCTACAGAGCGACAGGACAAGTTAGCAATCAGCCCCAGCATTTT.

A word on this clonotype: One base away lies a much larger clone, so this may be a sequencing read error. The V gene is TRBV19, the J gene TRBJ2-7; 7 bases fit TRBD1. This CDR3 has 15 residues. Looked up from germline, CDR1 is LNHDA and CDR2 is SQIVND (reference sequence). V trimming: 1 base; J trimming: 0 bases; junction bases outside the gene matches: 3. The CDR3 DNA reads as TGTGCCAGTAGTATAGTGGGGGACAGCTCCTACGAGCAGTACTTC. Amino acid sequence: CASSIVGDSSYEQYF.

This clonotype has ten or more counts. This rearrangement joins TRBV21-1 to TRBJ1-3; TRBD1 reflects the table's D call only, with no check against the DNA. TRBV21-1 is flagged as a pseudogene. This CDR3 is 14 amino acids long. The CDR3 coding sequence is TGTGCCAGCAGCCAGGGGGGGTCCGGAAACACCATATATTTT. Protein product: CASSQGGSGNTIYF.

This clonotype was detected a few times. Sequence at one end of the junction differs from germline and may be a read error. V usage is TRBV7-9 and J usage is TRBJ2-3; tentatively, D is TRBD1 (5 bases). Germline V gives CDR1 SEHNR, CDR2 FQNEAQ (reference sequence). This CDR3 region has 15 residues. This CDR3 is CASSTLPGGTGTQYF. CDR3 sequence (DNA): TGTGCCAGCAGCACTCTCCCAGGCGGCACAGGTACGCAGTATTTT.

This chain connects TRBV6-6 to TRBJ2-7; D is ambiguous. Germline V gene data show CDR1 as MNHNY and CDR2 as SVGAGI (reference sequence). Trimming removed 7 bases at V and 4 bases at J, with 11 bases between. The length of the CDR3 is 12 residues. The CDR3 protein is CASTPDGYEQYF. The CDR3 region has the DNA TGTGCCAGCACCCCCGACGGTTACGAGCAGTACTTC.